This TCR beta chain was sequenced during a study of blood T cell repertoires in COVID-19. Original methodology: Using reference gene primer amplification, nucleated cell counts were estimated. The repertoire was sequenced with immunoSEQ multiplex PCR; TCRdb's copy has only in-frame clones and lacks some. Clone size and V and J calls were adopted from that table, with D and trimming inferred from the DNA. The sample contains 43,000 or so clones, approximately 82% of which appear only once. The trim removed 4 bases at V and 5 bases at J, leaving 8 bases unmatched. The CDR3 length is 16 residues. Germline values: CDR1 SGHDN, CDR2 FVKESK.

The sample consisted of peripheral blood. The sequence derives from an elderly woman with acute or convalescent COVID-19. The rearrangement links TRBV14 to TRBJ2-3, with TRBD2 matching over 11 bases. Written as DNA, the CDR3 is TGTGCCAGCAGCCCACATAGCGGGGGGGCCAGAGATACGCAGTATTTT. It is translated as CASSPHSGGARDTQYF.